The rows below give T cell receptor beta chains drawn from one sample of a study of blood T cells in healthy people across ages. Using its own MiXCR run on the 5' RACE reads, TCRdb lists one record per CDR3 protein. The sample holds about 1.4 million distinct CDR3 sequences, roughly 60% seen once. Sequenced: blood. These receptors were collected from a man between 18 and 35 years old in good health. Both conserved end residues are part of each CDR3. The D gene is left open where the match is weak. Size tells how often a clone was seen (once, few, many) or the class of an expanded clone, and some rows leave it out.

abundance	d_gene	j_gene	v_gene	CDR3aa	CDR3nt
.	.	TRBJ2-5	TRBV7-9	CTSSLARDQETQYF	TGTACCAGCAGCTTAGCAAGGGACCAAGAGACCCAGTACTTC
once	TRBD1	TRBJ2-5	TRBV11-2	CASSYRDRVETQYF	TGTGCCAGCAGCTACCGGGACAGGGTAGAGACCCAGTACTTC
.	.	TRBJ2-7	TRBV2	CASAVGHNYEQYF	TGTGCCAGCGCGGTGGGTCATAACTACGAGCAGTACTTC
once	.	TRBJ2-6	TRBV11-1	CASSFTDGSGANVLTF	TGTGCCAGCAGCTTCACAGACGGCTCTGGGGCCAACGTCCTGACTTTC
few	.	TRBJ2-7	TRBV6-5	CASSYFAVSSYEQYF	TGTGCCAGCAGTTACTTCGCCGTGAGCTCCTACGAGCAGTACTTC
.	TRBD1	TRBJ1-1	TRBV6-5	CASSRGQGKITEAFF	TGTGCCAGCAGTCGGGGACAGGGCAAGATCACTGAAGCTTTCTTT
.	TRBD2	TRBJ2-5	TRBV12-3/TRBV12-4	CASIQGFGTSGETQYF	TGTGCCAGCATCCAAGGGTTCGGGACTAGCGGGGAGACCCAGTACTTC
once	.	TRBJ2-7	TRBV14	CASSHPGRRYEQYF	TGTGCCAGCAGCCATCCCGGGCGGAGGTACGAGCAGTACTTC
.	.	TRBJ2-1	TRBV7-2	CASSFIPRRGPRYYNEQFF	TGTGCCAGCAGCTTTATTCCTCGAAGAGGTCCCCGATACTACAATGAGCAGTTCTTC
.	.	TRBJ2-1	TRBV28	CASSLDGIAEQFF	TGTGCCAGCAGTTTAGATGGCATCGCTGAGCAGTTCTTC
.	TRBD2	TRBJ2-3	TRBV7-8	CASNLGLADIHTQYF	TGTGCCAGCAACTTAGGACTAGCGGATATCCATACGCAGTATTTT
.	.	TRBJ1-2	TRBV30	CAWSEGAEGYTF	TGTGCCTGGAGTGAAGGGGCGGAAGGCTACACCTTC